These 8 T cell receptor beta chains were all obtained from the same sample, sequenced in a study of shared clonotypes between healthy human individuals. Profiled with immunoSEQ multiplex PCR; TCRdb holds only in-frame clones, not every one. The profile shows 2 million to 2.5 million clones, about 90% of them singletons. The sequenced material came from naive CD4+ T cells from PBMCs. Subset here: CD45RA+ positively selected. The receptors were gathered from a man between 18 and 29 years old in good health. Some clones in this sample may be carry-over from other donors' samples.

This clone was observed once. J is TRBJ2-1 and V is TRBV7-3, with TRBD2 matching over 9 bases. Germline trimming cut 5 bases from V and 8 bases from J; bases unmatched to any gene: 16. The V gene's germline CDR1 is SGHTA and CDR2 FQGTGA. The CDR3 runs 17 residues. In nucleotides, the CDR3 is TGTGCCAGCAGCCCGATCGGGGGTAGCGGGAGTACATATGAGCAGTTCTTC. Translated: CASSPIGGSGSTYEQFF.

The sample holds a few counts of this clone. The same CDR3 also results from other DNA sequences found in this sample. J is TRBJ2-7 and V is TRBV5-4; the D gene is possibly TRBD1 (6 bases). The CDR3 loop spans 13 amino acids. Germline CDR1 SGHNT, CDR2 YYREEE (reference sequence). Trimming stripped 0 bases from V and 3 bases from J, with 7 bases between. The CDR3 sequence: CASSLARGYEQYF. DNA of the CDR3: TGTGCCAGCAGCTTGGCCAGGGGCTACGAGCAGTACTTC.

The CDR3 region is CASRPWNLITYEQYF. In DNA, the CDR3 is TGTGCCAGCAGACCCTGGAATCTAATAACCTACGAGCAGTACTTC. The chain recombines TRBV5-4 with TRBJ2-7, with D unclear. Germline values: CDR1 SGHNT, CDR2 YYREEE (reference sequence). The CDR3 consists of 15 residues. V was trimmed by 5 bases and J by 2 bases, leaving 17 bases between them.

CDR3 region: CASNLPLPSSYEQYF. The CDR3 DNA follows: TGCGCCAGCAACCTCCCCCTACCAAGCTCCTACGAGCAGTACTTC. The rearrangement links TRBV5-1 to TRBJ2-7; D is uncertain. Germline V gene data show CDR1 as SGHRS and CDR2 as YFSETQ. Trimming shortened V by 6 bases and J by 0 bases, and 16 bases separated the two germline ends. CDR3 length: 15 residues.

The chain carries TRBV5-5 and TRBJ2-1; D may be TRBD1 (6 bases). Trimming cost V 4 bases and J 6 bases, with 11 bases left between them. Germline CDR1 reads SGHKS; CDR2 reads YYEKEE (reference sequence). The CDR3 contains 13 residues. DNA for the CDR3: TGTGCCAGCAGCCAGGGGCAGTCCAATGAGCAGTTCTTC. Its translation: CASSQGQSNEQFF.

Comments on this clone: The sample carries other DNA sequences with the same CDR3. V and J are TRBV5-1 and TRBJ2-3, with D unclear. Per the germline V gene, CDR1 is SGHRS and CDR2 is YFSETQ. The CDR3 length is 13 residues. Deletions cut 2 bases from V and 1 base from J, with 5 bases between. The CDR3 bases are TGCGCCAGCAGCTTTCCCGGCACAGATACGCAGTATTTT. Translating it yields CASSFPGTDTQYF.

The rearrangement joins TRBV19 to TRBJ2-1, with D perhaps TRBD2 (5 bases). The germline gives CDR1 LNHDA, CDR2 SQIVND (reference sequence). V was clipped by 5 bases and J by 4 bases, with 15 bases between them. The CDR3 spans 15 residues. CDR3 loop: CASSLRATQYNEQFF. The CDR3 nucleotides read TGTGCCAGTAGTTTGCGGGCGACCCAATACAATGAGCAGTTCTTC.

This CDR3 is CASSSLGPQVSSGNTIYF. CDR3 DNA sequence: TGTGCCAGCAGTTCCCTTGGCCCTCAAGTGAGCTCTGGAAACACCATATATTTT. This chain connects TRBV28 to TRBJ1-3; no firm D call. CDR3 size: 18 residues. V lost 4 bases to trimming and J lost 0 bases, with 19 bases between them. Germline CDR1 is MDHEN and CDR2 is SYDVKM. Filled out from reference TRBV28 and TRBJ1-3, the complete variable domain reads DVKVTQSSRYLVKRTGEKVFLECVQDMDHENMFWYRQDPGLGLRLIYFSYDVKMKEKGDIPEGYSVSREKKERFSLILESASTNQTSMYLCASSSLGPQVSSGNTIYFGEGSWLTVV.